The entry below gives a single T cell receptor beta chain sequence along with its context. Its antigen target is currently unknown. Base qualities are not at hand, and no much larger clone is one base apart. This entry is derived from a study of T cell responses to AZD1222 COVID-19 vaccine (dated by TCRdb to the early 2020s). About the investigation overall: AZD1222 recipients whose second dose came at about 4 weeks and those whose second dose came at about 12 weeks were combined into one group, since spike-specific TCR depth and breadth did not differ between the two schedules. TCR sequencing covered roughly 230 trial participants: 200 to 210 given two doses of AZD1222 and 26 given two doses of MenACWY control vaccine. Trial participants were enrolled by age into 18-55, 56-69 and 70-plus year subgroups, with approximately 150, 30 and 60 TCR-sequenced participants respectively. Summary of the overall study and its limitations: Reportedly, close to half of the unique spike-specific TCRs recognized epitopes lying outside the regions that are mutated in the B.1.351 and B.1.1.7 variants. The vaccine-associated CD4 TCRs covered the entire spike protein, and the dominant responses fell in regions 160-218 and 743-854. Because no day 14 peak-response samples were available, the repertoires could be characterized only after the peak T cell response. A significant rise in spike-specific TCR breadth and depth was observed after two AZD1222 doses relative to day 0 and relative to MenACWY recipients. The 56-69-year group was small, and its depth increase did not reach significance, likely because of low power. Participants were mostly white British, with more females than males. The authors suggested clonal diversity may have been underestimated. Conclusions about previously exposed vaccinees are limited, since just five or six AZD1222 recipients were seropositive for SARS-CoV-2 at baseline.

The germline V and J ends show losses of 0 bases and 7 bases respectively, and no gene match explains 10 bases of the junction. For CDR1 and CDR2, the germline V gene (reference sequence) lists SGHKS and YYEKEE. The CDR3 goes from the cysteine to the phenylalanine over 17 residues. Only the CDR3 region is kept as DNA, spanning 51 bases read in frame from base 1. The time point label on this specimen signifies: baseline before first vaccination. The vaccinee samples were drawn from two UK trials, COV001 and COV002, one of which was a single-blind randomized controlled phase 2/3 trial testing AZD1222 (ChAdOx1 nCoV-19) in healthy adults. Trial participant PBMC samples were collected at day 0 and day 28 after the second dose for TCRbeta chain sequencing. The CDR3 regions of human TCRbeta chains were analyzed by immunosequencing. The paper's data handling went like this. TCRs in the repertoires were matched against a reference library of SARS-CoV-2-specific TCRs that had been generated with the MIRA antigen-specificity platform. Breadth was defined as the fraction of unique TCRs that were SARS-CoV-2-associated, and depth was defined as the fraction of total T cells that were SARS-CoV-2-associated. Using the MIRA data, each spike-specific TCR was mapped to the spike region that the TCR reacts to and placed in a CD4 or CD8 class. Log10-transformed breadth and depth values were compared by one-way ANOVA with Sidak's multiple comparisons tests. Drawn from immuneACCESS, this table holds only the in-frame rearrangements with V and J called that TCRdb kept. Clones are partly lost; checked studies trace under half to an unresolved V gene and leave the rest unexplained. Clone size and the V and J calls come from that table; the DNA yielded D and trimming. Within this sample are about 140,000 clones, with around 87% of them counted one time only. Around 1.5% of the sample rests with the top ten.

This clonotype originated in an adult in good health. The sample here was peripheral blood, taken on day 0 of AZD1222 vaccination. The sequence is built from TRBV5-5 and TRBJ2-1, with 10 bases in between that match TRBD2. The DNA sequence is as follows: TGTGCCAGCAGCTTGGACGGTGGACTAGCGGCCTTTAATGAGCAGTTCTTC. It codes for CASSLDGGLAAFNEQFF.